The 16 T cell receptor beta chains below were found in one sample sequenced in a study of blood T cell repertoires in COVID-19. The method was immunoSEQ multiplex PCR; TCRdb's version includes in-frame clones alone and lacks a portion of them. Among about 37,000 clones, around 90% were seen once, and the ten largest hold around 57%. Sample: peripheral blood. These receptor sequences come from a man between 65 and 85 years old with acute or convalescent COVID-19.

The rearrangement joins TRBV6-1 to TRBJ1-6; TRBD1 matches 7 bases. This CDR3 is built from 16 residues. The trim removed 2 bases at V and 6 bases at J, leaving 7 bases unmatched. Germline assignment: CDR1 MNHNS and CDR2 SASEGT. The CDR3 loop is CASSESPGQSNSPLHF. The CDR3 DNA is TGTGCCAGCAGTGAAAGTCCGGGACAGAGTAATTCACCCCTCCACTTT.

The chain has TRBV19 and TRBJ1-1; no clear D. The CDR3 extends over 13 amino acids. The germline CDR1 and CDR2 sequences are LNHDA and SQIVND (reference sequence). V gave up 6 bases and J gave up 3 bases, with 11 bases separating them. The CDR3 spells CASRNPGYTEAFF. The CDR3 DNA reads as TGTGCCAGTAGAAATCCAGGTTACACTGAAGCTTTCTTT.

The chain recombines TRBV18 with TRBJ2-2; TRBD1 agrees at 7 bases. The CDR3 consists of 17 residues. Germline trimming cut 2 bases from V and 1 base from J; bases unmatched to any gene: 7. CDR1 is KGHSH and CDR2 is LQKENI in the germline V gene. The CDR3 bases are TGTGCCAGCTCACCAACAGAGGGACAGCAGAACACCGGGGAGCTGTTTTTT. It yields the protein CASSPTEGQQNTGELFF.

The J gene is TRBJ1-3, the V gene TRBV27; 10 bases are shared with TRBD1. CDR3 length: 15 residues. Germline V gene data show CDR1 as MNHEY and CDR2 as SMNVEV (reference sequence). V lost 2 bases to trimming and J lost 2 bases; unmatched junction nucleotides: 0. CDR3 protein: CASSLGQGAGNTIYF. The CDR3 DNA reads TGTGCCAGCAGTTTAGGACAGGGGGCTGGAAACACCATATATTTT.

This chain links TRBV7-6 with TRBJ2-3; TRBD2 matches at 8 bases. The ends lost 3 bases at V and 2 bases at J; junction bases unmatched: 4. In germline, CDR1 is SGHVS, CDR2 FNYEAQ. The CDR3 extends over 15 amino acids. CDR3 in amino acids: CASSFAGGNTDTQYF. The CDR3 DNA reads as TGTGCCAGCAGCTTCGCGGGGGGTAACACAGATACGCAGTATTTT.

V usage is TRBV10-3 and J usage is TRBJ1-1; a weak D match, TRBD1 (6 bases). The V end was cut by 0 bases, the J end by 8 bases, with 13 bases between. The CDR3 has 14 residues. The germline V gene has CDR1 ENHRY and CDR2 SYGVKD. In DNA form, the CDR3 reads TGTGCCATCAGTGAGTCGAGGGGGATCAAGGAAGCTTTCTTT. As protein: CAISESRGIKEAFF.

This chain links TRBV19 with TRBJ1-5, with TRBD1 identical over 7 bases. After removal of 7 bases from V and 1 base from J, the junction contained 4 bases not matched to a gene. The germline CDR1 and CDR2 sequences are LNHDA and SQIVND (reference sequence). The CDR3 has 14 residues. The CDR3 nucleotides are TGTGCCAGTAAATACAGGGGAAGCAATCAGCCCCAGCATTTT. Protein: CASKYRGSNQPQHF.

This rearrangement joins TRBV27 to TRBJ2-7; 7 bases are shared with TRBD1. The CDR3 covers 15 residues. The V segment lost 8 bases and the J segment 3 bases; nucleotides outside the gene matches: 13. Per the germline V gene, CDR1 is MNHEY and CDR2 is SMNVEV (reference sequence). CDR3 sequence (DNA): TGTGCCAGCGGTGTCTACGGGCAGGGGGTCTACGAGCAGTACTTC. It codes for CASGVYGQGVYEQYF.

The rearrangement links TRBV5-4 to TRBJ2-5, with a weak D call TRBD2 (6 bases). CDR3 length: 15 residues. CDR1 and CDR2 (germline): SGHNT, YYREEE (reference sequence). The V end was cut by 3 bases, the J end by 7 bases, with 19 bases between. The CDR3 coding sequence is TGTGCCAGCAGCTGGAGGGACGGCCGAGAGGGGACCCAGTACTTC. Residues: CASSWRDGREGTQYF.

This clone appeared once. The V call is TRBV29-1, the J call TRBJ1-4, with D perhaps matching TRBD1 (5 bases). This CDR3 comprises 13 residues. V was clipped by 6 bases and J by 7 bases, with 15 bases between them. Germline V gene sequence: CDR1 SQVTM, CDR2 ANQGSEA. As DNA, the CDR3 is TGCAGCGTATTAGGGGAGGGGAGTGAAAAACTGTTTTTT. As protein: CSVLGEGSEKLFF.

This chain links TRBV30 with TRBJ1-6, with a tentative D call TRBD1 (5 bases). This CDR3 spans 14 amino acids. Germline assignment: CDR1 GTSNPN and CDR2 SVGIG (reference sequence). Trimming took off 2 bases at V and 7 bases at J, with 12 bases between the two ends. The CDR3 DNA reads TGTGCCTGGAGTATGGGGCGGCAAAATTCACCCCTCCACTTT. Protein product: CAWSMGRQNSPLHF.

J is TRBJ2-1 and V is TRBV11-2; 7 bases are a match to TRBD1. The CDR3 is 16 amino acids. CDR1 and CDR2 from the germline V gene are SGHAT and FQNNGV. V was clipped by 0 bases and J by 9 bases; unmatched bases: 11. The CDR3 reads CASSLDRTGQIFEQFF. The CDR3 DNA reads as TGTGCCAGCAGCTTAGATCGGACGGGACAGATCTTTGAGCAGTTCTTC.

J is TRBJ1-6 and V is TRBV5-1, with D unresolved. The V gene lost 3 bases and the J gene lost 0 bases, with 10 bases spanning the gap. The CDR3 has 16 amino acids. Germline V gives CDR1 SGHRS, CDR2 YFSETQ. The CDR3: CASSSTGSSYNSPLHF. The CDR3 DNA is TGCGCCAGCAGCTCGACGGGGAGCTCCTATAATTCACCCCTCCACTTT.

The rearrangement links TRBV28 to TRBJ1-2, with 9 bases aligning to TRBD1. Germline values: CDR1 MDHEN, CDR2 SYDVKM. V was clipped by 5 bases and J by 4 bases; unmatched bases: 8. There are 15 residues in the CDR3. In nucleotides, the CDR3 is TGTGCCAGCAGTATCGGGACAGGGACCCTCTATGGCTACACCTTC. The encoded protein is CASSIGTGTLYGYTF.

CDR3 coding DNA: TGTGCCAGCATCCCTCAGGGGGGCGGCACTGAAGCTTTCTTT. This codes for CASIPQGGGTEAFF. The V call is TRBV6-5, the J call TRBJ1-1, with 7 bases fitting TRBD1. J lost 4 bases, V lost 7 bases, and 9 bases had no gene match. Germline V gives CDR1 MNHEY, CDR2 SVGAGI. CDR3 length: 14 amino acids.

The count of this clone is one. The chain couples TRBV7-2 to TRBJ2-7; 8 bases match TRBD2. Germline-derived CDR1 and CDR2 are SGHTA and FQGNSA. This CDR3 spans 13 amino acids. V lost 2 bases to trimming and J lost 3 bases; unmatched junction nucleotides: 0. This CDR3 is CASSLSGSYEQYF. DNA of the CDR3: TGTGCCAGCAGCTTAAGCGGGAGCTACGAGCAGTACTTC.